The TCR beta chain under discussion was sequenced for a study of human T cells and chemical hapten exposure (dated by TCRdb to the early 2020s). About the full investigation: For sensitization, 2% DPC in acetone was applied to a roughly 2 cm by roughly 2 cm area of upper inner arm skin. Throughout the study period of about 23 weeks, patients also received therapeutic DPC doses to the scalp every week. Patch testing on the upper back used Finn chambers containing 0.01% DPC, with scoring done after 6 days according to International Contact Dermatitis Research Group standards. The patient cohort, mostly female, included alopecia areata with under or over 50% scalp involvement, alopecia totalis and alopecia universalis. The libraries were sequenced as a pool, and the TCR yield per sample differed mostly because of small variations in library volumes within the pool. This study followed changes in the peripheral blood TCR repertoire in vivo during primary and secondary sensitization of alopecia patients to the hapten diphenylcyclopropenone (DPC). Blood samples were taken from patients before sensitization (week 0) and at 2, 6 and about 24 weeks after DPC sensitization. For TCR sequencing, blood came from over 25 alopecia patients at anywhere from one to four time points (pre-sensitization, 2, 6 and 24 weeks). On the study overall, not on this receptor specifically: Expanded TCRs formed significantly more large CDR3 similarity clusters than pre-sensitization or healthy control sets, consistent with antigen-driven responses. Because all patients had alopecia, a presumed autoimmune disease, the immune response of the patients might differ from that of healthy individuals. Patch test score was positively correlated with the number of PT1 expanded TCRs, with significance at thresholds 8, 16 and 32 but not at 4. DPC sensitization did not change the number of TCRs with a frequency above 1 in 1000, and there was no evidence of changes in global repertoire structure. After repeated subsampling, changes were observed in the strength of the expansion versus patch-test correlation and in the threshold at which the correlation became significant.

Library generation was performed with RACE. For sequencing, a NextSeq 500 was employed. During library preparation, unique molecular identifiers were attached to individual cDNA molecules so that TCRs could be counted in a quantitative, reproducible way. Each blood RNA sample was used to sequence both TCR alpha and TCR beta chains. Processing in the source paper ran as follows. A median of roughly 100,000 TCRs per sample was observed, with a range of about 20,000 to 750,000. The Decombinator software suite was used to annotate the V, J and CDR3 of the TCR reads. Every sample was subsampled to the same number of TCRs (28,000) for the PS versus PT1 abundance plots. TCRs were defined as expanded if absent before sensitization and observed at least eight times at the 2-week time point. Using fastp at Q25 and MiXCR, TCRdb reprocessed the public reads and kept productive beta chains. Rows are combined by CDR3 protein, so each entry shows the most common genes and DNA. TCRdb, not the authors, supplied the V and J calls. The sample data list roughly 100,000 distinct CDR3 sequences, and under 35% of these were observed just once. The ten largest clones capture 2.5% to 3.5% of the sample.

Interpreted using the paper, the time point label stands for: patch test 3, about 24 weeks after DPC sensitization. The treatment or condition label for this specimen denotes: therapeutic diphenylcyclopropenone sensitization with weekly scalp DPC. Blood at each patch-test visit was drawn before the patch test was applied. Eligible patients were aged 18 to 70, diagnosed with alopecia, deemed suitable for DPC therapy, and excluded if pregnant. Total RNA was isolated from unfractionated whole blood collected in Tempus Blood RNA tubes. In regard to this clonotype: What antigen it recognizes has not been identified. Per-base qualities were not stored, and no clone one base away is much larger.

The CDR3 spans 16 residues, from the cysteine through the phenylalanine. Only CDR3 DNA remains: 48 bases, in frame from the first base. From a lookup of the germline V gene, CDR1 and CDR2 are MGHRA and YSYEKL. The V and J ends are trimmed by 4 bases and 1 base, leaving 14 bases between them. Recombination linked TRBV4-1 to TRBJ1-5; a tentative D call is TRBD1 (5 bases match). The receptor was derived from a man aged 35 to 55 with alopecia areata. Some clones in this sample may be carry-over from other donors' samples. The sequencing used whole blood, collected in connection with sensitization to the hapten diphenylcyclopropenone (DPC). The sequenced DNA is TGCGCCAGCAGCCCCAGCCGGGACTCGAGCAATCAGCCCCAGCATTTT. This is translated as CASSPSRDSSNQPQHF.